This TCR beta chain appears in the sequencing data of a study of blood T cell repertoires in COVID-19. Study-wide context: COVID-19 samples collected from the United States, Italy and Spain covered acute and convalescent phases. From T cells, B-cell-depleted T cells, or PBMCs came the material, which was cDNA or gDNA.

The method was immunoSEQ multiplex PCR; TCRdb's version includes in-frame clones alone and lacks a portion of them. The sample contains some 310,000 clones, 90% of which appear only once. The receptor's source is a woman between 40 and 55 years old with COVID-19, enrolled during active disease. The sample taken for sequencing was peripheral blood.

The CDR3 nucleotides read TGTGCCAGCAGGCGGGAGCTGAACACTGAAGCTTTCTTT. The encoded protein is CASRRELNTEAFF. The chain links TRBV6-5 to TRBJ1-1; D remains ambiguous. Germline values: CDR1 MNHEY, CDR2 SVGAGI. V gave up 6 bases and J gave up 0 bases, with 8 bases separating them. CDR3 length equals 13 residues.